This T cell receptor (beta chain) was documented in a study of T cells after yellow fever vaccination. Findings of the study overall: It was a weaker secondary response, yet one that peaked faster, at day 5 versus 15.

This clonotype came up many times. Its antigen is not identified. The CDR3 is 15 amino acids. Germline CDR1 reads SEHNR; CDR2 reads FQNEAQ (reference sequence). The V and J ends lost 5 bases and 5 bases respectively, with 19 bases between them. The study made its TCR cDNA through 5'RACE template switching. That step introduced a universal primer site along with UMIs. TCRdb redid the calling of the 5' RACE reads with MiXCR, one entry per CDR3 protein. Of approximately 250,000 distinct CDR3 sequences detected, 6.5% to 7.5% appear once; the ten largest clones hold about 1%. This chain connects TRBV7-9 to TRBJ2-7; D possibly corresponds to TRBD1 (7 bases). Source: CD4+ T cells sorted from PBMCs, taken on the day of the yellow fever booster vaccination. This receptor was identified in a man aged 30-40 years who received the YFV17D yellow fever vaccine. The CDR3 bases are TGTGCCAGCAGCCGCGGGGACAGAGTCTCGCACGAGCAGTACTTC. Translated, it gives CASSRGDRVSHEQYF.